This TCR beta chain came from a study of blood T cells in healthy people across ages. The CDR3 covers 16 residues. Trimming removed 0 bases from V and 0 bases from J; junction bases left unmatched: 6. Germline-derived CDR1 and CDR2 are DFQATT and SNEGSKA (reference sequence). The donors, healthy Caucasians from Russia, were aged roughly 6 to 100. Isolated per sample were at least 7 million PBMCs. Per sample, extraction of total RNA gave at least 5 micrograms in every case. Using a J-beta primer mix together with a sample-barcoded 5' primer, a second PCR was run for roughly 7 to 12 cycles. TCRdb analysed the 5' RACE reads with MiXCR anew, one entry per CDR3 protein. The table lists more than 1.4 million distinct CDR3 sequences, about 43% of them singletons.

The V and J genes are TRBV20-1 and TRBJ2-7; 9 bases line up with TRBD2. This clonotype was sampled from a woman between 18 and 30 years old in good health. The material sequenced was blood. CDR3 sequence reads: CSARDGLAGSSYEQYF. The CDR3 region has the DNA TGCAGTGCTAGAGATGGTCTAGCGGGGAGCTCCTACGAGCAGTACTTC.